The sequence of this T cell receptor beta chain was determined in a study of human thymus T cells. Findings and caveats of the study: As related research reported, thymic repertoires overlapped highly among unrelated individuals.

Thymus was obtained from resections taken during corrective heart surgery. For this clone: Antigen unknown.

The CDR3 is 13 amino acids. Germline V gene lookup returns CDR1 SEHNR and CDR2 FQNEAQ (reference sequence). The V and J ends lost 1 base and 5 bases respectively, with 6 bases between them. The method was immunoSEQ multiplex PCR; TCRdb's version includes in-frame clones alone and lacks a portion of them. The table includes around 120,000 clones, around 94% detected once. The chain combines TRBV7-9 with TRBJ1-5, with D perhaps matching TRBD1 (6 bases). Sequenced: thymus tissue. The source of this sequence is a boy younger than two with a congenital heart defect but otherwise immunologically healthy. CDR3 nucleotide sequence: TGTGCCAGCAGCTTAGGGGGGCATCAGCCCCAGCATTTT. Translating it yields CASSLGGHQPQHF. Together with reference TRBV7-9 and TRBJ1-5, the CDR3 gives the full variable domain: DTGVSQNPRHKITKRGQNVTFRCDPISEHNRLYWYRQTLGQGPEFLTYFQNEAQLEKSRLLSDRFSAERPKGSFSTLEIQRTEQGDSAMYLCASSLGGHQPQHFGDGTRLSIL.